These 12 T cell receptor beta chains share one sample of origin, sequenced in a study of T cell responses to AZD1222 COVID-19 vaccine. Method: immunoSEQ multiplex PCR; TCRdb's copy keeps in-frame clones and lacks some. This repertoire shows 110,000 to 150,000 clones, 88% found once; its top ten account for about 3.1%. Specimen: peripheral blood, collected 28 days after the second AZD1222 dose. These receptors were obtained from an adult who received the AZD1222 COVID-19 vaccine.

This sequence joins TRBV19 and TRBJ1-5; no clear D. The V gene's germline CDR1 is LNHDA and CDR2 SQIVND (reference sequence). With 5 bases removed from V and 0 bases from J, the gap between germline ends came to 5 bases. This CDR3 region has 13 residues. The CDR3 protein is CASSWGSNQPQHF. DNA for the CDR3: TGTGCCAGTAGTTGGGGTAGCAATCAGCCCCAGCATTTT.

The chain joins TRBV6-5 to TRBJ1-1; D is ambiguous. CDR1 and CDR2 from the germline V gene are MNHEY and SVGAGI. The CDR3 runs 16 residues. Deletions cut 0 bases from V and 5 bases from J, with 16 bases between. The CDR3 reads CASSYSPSRARTEAFF. In DNA, the CDR3 is TGTGCCAGCAGTTACTCGCCTAGTCGGGCTCGGACTGAAGCTTTCTTT.

V gene TRBV2 combines with J gene TRBJ1-4; maybe TRBD1 (5 bases). The germline CDR1 and CDR2 sequences are SNHLY and FYNNEI. Trimming took off 6 bases at V and 4 bases at J, with 12 bases between the two ends. This CDR3 is 14 amino acids long. The CDR3 sequence: CASSTSRGNEKLFF. CDR3 nucleotide sequence: TGTGCCAGCAGCACCTCGAGGGGTAATGAAAAACTGTTTTTT.

The J gene is TRBJ2-3, the V gene TRBV10-3; D is perhaps TRBD2 (7 bases). This CDR3 comprises 13 residues. Germline-derived CDR1 and CDR2 are ENHRY and SYGVKD. The germline V and J ends were trimmed by 7 bases and 4 bases, with 12 bases remaining between them. CDR3 residues: CAIKAGAPDTQYF. In nucleotides, the CDR3 is TGTGCCATCAAGGCGGGGGCGCCAGATACGCAGTATTTT.

The genes are TRBV5-8 and TRBJ1-4; D uncertain. This CDR3 spans 15 amino acids. With 3 bases removed from V and 4 bases from J, the gap between germline ends came to 13 bases. The germline V gene encodes CDR1 SGHTS and CDR2 YDEGEE. The CDR3 region is CASSSRSRVNEKLFF. The CDR3, as DNA: TGTGCCAGCAGCTCGCGGTCCCGGGTTAATGAAAAACTGTTTTTT.

This sequence joins TRBV3-1 (or the pseudogene TRBV3-2) and TRBJ1-3, with 7 bases that match TRBD1. V dropped 4 bases and J dropped 0; count of bases not matched to a gene: 6. The CDR3 is made up of 16 amino acids. Per germline, CDR1 LGHDT and CDR2 YNNKEL (reference sequence). The CDR3 sequence is CASSLRTGVSGNTIYF. As DNA, the CDR3 is TGTGCCAGCAGCCTTCGGACAGGAGTCTCTGGAAACACCATATATTTT.

V is TRBV7-2 and J is TRBJ2-7, with D possibly matching TRBD2 (5 bases). The CDR3 contains 12 residues. Germline lookup yields CDR1 SGHTA and CDR2 FQGNSA. The ends were cut back, 5 bases at V and 9 bases at J, with 14 bases in the middle. The DNA of the CDR3 is TGTGCCAGCAGCCCGGGGTTTTGGGGGCAGTACTTC. Amino acids: CASSPGFWGQYF.

The chain joins TRBV28 to TRBJ1-3, with 7 bases fitting TRBD1. This CDR3 region has 15 residues. V shed 5 bases, J shed 4 bases, and the junction held 8 bases outside the gene matches. Germline V CDR1 and CDR2: MDHEN, SYDVKM. The CDR3 region is CASSPGDRAGNTIYF. CDR3 DNA: TGTGCCAGCAGTCCCGGGGACAGAGCAGGAAACACCATATATTTT.

The chain recombines TRBV14 with TRBJ2-5; no reliable D call. Germline CDR1 SGHDN, CDR2 FVKESK. The germline V and J ends were trimmed by 0 bases and 5 bases, with 16 bases remaining between them. This CDR3 is built from 16 residues. The CDR3 DNA follows: TGTGCCAGCAGCCAAGATAGCCCACCCTCCAGTGAGACCCAGTACTTC. This sequence encodes CASSQDSPPSSETQYF.

This chain uses TRBV28 with TRBJ2-3, with 10 bases lining up with TRBD2. Germline V gene lookup returns CDR1 MDHEN and CDR2 SYDVKM. The CDR3 runs to 15 residues. Unmatched junction bases numbered 5, after V lost 5 bases and J lost 3 bases. The CDR3: CASSVTSGATDTQYF. CDR3 nucleotide sequence: TGTGCCAGCAGTGTAACTAGCGGGGCTACAGATACGCAGTATTTT.

The V call is TRBV4-2, the J call TRBJ1-2; D might be TRBD1 (6 bases). This CDR3 is built from 17 residues. Looked up from germline, CDR1 is LGHNA and CDR2 is YNFKEQ. Trimming pared 2 bases from V and 1 base from J, leaving 17 bases between. The CDR3 bases are TGTGCCAGCAGCCAAATTACAGGGAGAGACAATAACTATGGCTACACCTTC. Residues: CASSQITGRDNNYGYTF.

The genes are TRBV29-1 and TRBJ1-5; D remains unclear. The CDR3 loop spans 13 amino acids. Germline CDR1 and CDR2: SQVTM and ANQGSEA. Deletions cut 4 bases from V and 9 bases from J, with 16 bases between. CDR3 in amino acids: CSVVAVTGGPQHF. DNA for the CDR3: TGCAGCGTTGTGGCAGTCACCGGCGGGCCCCAGCATTTT.